The rows below give T cell receptor beta chains drawn from one sample of a study of blood T cell repertoires in COVID-19. The repertoire was sequenced with immunoSEQ multiplex PCR; TCRdb's copy has only in-frame clones and lacks some. The table shows around 160,000 clones, with 81% occurring only once. The sequenced sample was peripheral blood. The receptors originated from a human donor with acute or convalescent COVID-19. The donor label of this sample is uncertain. The CDR3 runs from the conserved cysteine through the conserved F or W. A D gene is named only where the DNA matches it firmly. Clone size, where shown, is once, few, many, or a class for clones that have expanded.

TRBJ1-1,TRBV12-3/TRBV12-4,NA,NA,TGTGCCAGCTCCCTAGGGAGGGAGGCTTTCTTT,CASSLGREAFF
TRBJ1-5,TRBV6-5,NA,TRBD1,TGTGCCAGCAGGGACAGGGGAAATCAGCCCCAGCATTTT,CASRDRGNQPQHF
TRBJ1-6,TRBV30,NA,TRBD1,TGTGCCTGGAGTAACACAGGGGGCCCCCTCCACTTT,CAWSNTGGPLHF
TRBJ1-2,TRBV7-9,once,TRBD1,TGTGCCAGCAGCCCCTGGACAGGGAGTAACTATGGCTACACCTTC,CASSPWTGSNYGYTF
TRBJ1-3,TRBV24-1,NA,NA,TGTGCCACCAGTGATTCCGGGACAAACTCTGGAAACACCATATATTTT,CATSDSGTNSGNTIYF
TRBJ1-1,TRBV2,NA,TRBD1,TGTGCCAGCAGTCGGACAGGGAGGACTGAAGCTTTCTTT,CASSRTGRTEAFF
TRBJ2-6,TRBV24-1,NA,NA,TGTGCCACCAGTGATCCGGGACACAGCTCTGGGGCCAACGTCCTGACTTTC,CATSDPGHSSGANVLTF
TRBJ1-1,TRBV7-9,few,NA,TGTGCCAGCAGCTCTGTGGGGGGGCACACTGAAGCTTTCTTT,CASSSVGGHTEAFF
TRBJ2-3,TRBV7-3,NA,TRBD1,TGTGCCAGCAGCTCCACAGGGGGCCTTGCAGATACGCAGTATTTT,CASSSTGGLADTQYF
TRBJ2-5,TRBV5-6,NA,TRBD1,TGTGCCAGCAGCGGACAGGGTCCACCCAGAGACCAGTACTTC,CASSGQGPPRDQYF
TRBJ1-5,TRBV30,NA,NA,TGTGCCTGGAGTGCCTTAGGCGGGAATCAGCCCCAGCATTTT,CAWSALGGNQPQHF
TRBJ1-1,TRBV7-8,NA,NA,TGTGCCAGCAGCTTAGAGGCAGGGATTATTCGGAACACTGAAGCTTTCTTT,CASSLEAGIIRNTEAFF
TRBJ1-1,TRBV4-2,NA,NA,TGTGCCAGCAGCCGCACCCGACTAGAAACTGAAGCTTTCTTT,CASSRTRLETEAFF
TRBJ1-2,TRBV13,NA,NA,TGTGCCAGCAGCTTAGGCGGTAATGGCTACACCTTC,CASSLGGNGYTF
TRBJ1-3,TRBV25-1,NA,TRBD1,TGTGCCAGCAGTCCCCGGGACAGGATCACTGGAAACACCATATATTTT,CASSPRDRITGNTIYF
TRBJ2-1,TRBV13,NA,TRBD2,TGTGCCAGCAGCTACGGACTAGCGGATGGGGATGAGCAGTTCTTC,CASSYGLADGDEQFF
TRBJ2-1,TRBV5-4,NA,TRBD1,TGTGCCAGCAGCCAGGACAGGGGGCGTCATGAGCAGTTCTTC,CASSQDRGRHEQFF
TRBJ2-5,TRBV6-2/TRBV6-3,once,NA,TGTGCCAGCAGTCCAGTCAGTGTCCAGGGGACCCAGTACTTC,CASSPVSVQGTQYF
TRBJ2-3,TRBV5-1,NA,TRBD2,TGCGCCAGCAGCCAGGAGCCGCGGGGAGGGAGAGATACGCAGTATTTT,CASSQEPRGGRDTQYF
TRBJ1-5,TRBV7-8,NA,TRBD1,TGTGCCAGCAGCTTCGGAGGGGGCGATCAGCCCCAGCATTTT,CASSFGGGDQPQHF
TRBJ1-3,TRBV7-6,NA,NA,TGTGCCAGCAGCTTCCCACTGGGAGGGAGGGCCACCATATATTTT,CASSFPLGGRATIYF
TRBJ1-3,TRBV4-1,NA,NA,TGCGCCAGCAGCCCGCTAGGGGCCCTCTCTGGAAACACCATATATTTT,CASSPLGALSGNTIYF
TRBJ2-2,TRBV5-1,NA,NA,TGCGCCAGCAGCTTGGTTCCAAACACCGGGGAGCTGTTTTTT,CASSLVPNTGELFF
TRBJ1-1,TRBV18,NA,TRBD1,TGTGCCAGCTCACCGATACAGGGGGTTTACACTGAAGCTTTCTTT,CASSPIQGVYTEAFF
TRBJ1-1,TRBV5-6,NA,TRBD1,TGTGCCAGCAGCTTATTCACCGGGACAGGGAACACTGAAGCTTTCTTT,CASSLFTGTGNTEAFF
TRBJ1-2,TRBV3-1/TRBV3-2,NA,NA,TGTGCCAGCAGCCTCTTTGTGGGAGTGGGCTATGGCTACACCTTC,CASSLFVGVGYGYTF
TRBJ2-6,TRBV12-3/TRBV12-4,NA,NA,TGTGCCAGCACTTTCGTGGGGGCCAACGTCCTGACTTTC,CASTFVGANVLTF
TRBJ1-1,TRBV5-3,many,NA,TGTGCCAGAAGCGTGGGGCAGCGGACTGAAGCTTTCTTT,CARSVGQRTEAFF
TRBJ2-5,TRBV5-1,NA,NA,TGCGCCAGCAGCTTGGCCTCAACAGTGGGAGAGACCCAGTACTTC,CASSLASTVGETQYF
TRBJ1-2,TRBV9,NA,TRBD1,TGTGCCAGCAGCGTAGTCTCGGGACAGGGGGGCTATGGCTACACCTTC,CASSVVSGQGGYGYTF
TRBJ1-6,TRBV6-6,NA,NA,TGTGCCAGCAGTCAGAGGGATAATTCACCCCTCCACTTT,CASSQRDNSPLHF
TRBJ2-2,TRBV2,NA,TRBD1,TGTGCCAGCAGTGAAGGCAGGGGGTACGCCGGGGAGCTGTTTTTT,CASSEGRGYAGELFF
TRBJ2-5,TRBV6-5,many,NA,TGTGCCAGCAGTAAAAGGACACTACAAGAGACCCAGTACTTC,CASSKRTLQETQYF
TRBJ1-1,TRBV13,once,TRBD1,TGTGCCAGCAGCCTCCGGGACAGGCTGAACACTGAAGCTTTCTTT,CASSLRDRLNTEAFF
TRBJ1-1,TRBV5-5,NA,NA,TGTGCCAGCAGCTTGGGGGACATGAACACTGAAGCTTTCTTT,CASSLGDMNTEAFF
TRBJ2-1,TRBV6-5,NA,TRBD2,TGTGCCAGCAGTAGCACTAGCGGGGGGGCAGTGGAGCAGTTCTTC,CASSSTSGGAVEQFF
TRBJ1-2,TRBV27,NA,NA,TGTGCCAGCAGTTTATCGATTAGGGGCAACTATGGCTACACCTTC,CASSLSIRGNYGYTF
TRBJ1-5,TRBV5-1,NA,NA,TGCGCCAGCAGCTTATCCGGGGATCGTAATCAGCCCCAGCATTTT,CASSLSGDRNQPQHF
TRBJ1-2,TRBV7-8,NA,NA,TGTGCCAGCAGCTCCGCAGGACAGTATGGCTACACCTTC,CASSSAGQYGYTF
TRBJ2-7,TRBV5-6,NA,TRBD1,TGTGCCAGCAGCTCATCCGGGACAGGGAACTACGAGCAGTACTTC,CASSSSGTGNYEQYF
TRBJ2-2,TRBV7-2,NA,TRBD1,TGTGCCAGCAGCTTTGGGACAGGGGTTTGGTCGAACACCGGGGAGCTGTTTTTT,CASSFGTGVWSNTGELFF
TRBJ1-1,TRBV5-1,NA,NA,TGCGCCAGCAGCTTGGCAAGCGTGGCAGGAGGGACTGAAGCTTTCTTT,CASSLASVAGGTEAFF
TRBJ2-7,TRBV11-1,NA,NA,TGTGCCAGCAGCTTAAGGGGATACGAGCAGTACTTC,CASSLRGYEQYF
TRBJ1-1,TRBV18,NA,NA,TGTGCCAGCTCACCAAGCCTGTCAGGGTTCACTGAAGCTTTCTTT,CASSPSLSGFTEAFF